The sequence of this T cell receptor (beta chain) was determined in a study of cytomegalovirus exposure and HLA in healthy donors (dated by TCRdb to about 2017). Looking at the study overall: An earlier analysis of approximately 640 of the donors reported 250 to 300 Gb of sequence data and 117 million unique TCR beta sequences from approximately 180 million T cells. The study combined high-throughput TCR immunosequencing, statistical association of individual TCRs with disease status, and machine learning to predict cytomegalovirus infection status. Typing coverage differed by locus: A, B, C, DRB1 and DQB1 were typed in about 629-640 donors, DQA1 in 522, DPA1 in 606, and DPB1 in just under 480. All discovery cohort repertoires had been generated on a single sequencing platform. An early release covering roughly 600 HLA-typed donors comprised approximately 290 gigabases of sequencing data and approximately 85 million unique TCR sequences. In a later analysis, previously published TCR beta repertoires from about 640 donors were re-analyzed and high-resolution HLA genotyping was added so that TCR occurrence patterns could be studied. Using immunosequencing, the study profiled T cell repertoires from 500 to 800 subjects and related those repertoires to cytomegalovirus serostatus. To decide whether each TCR beta V gene segment behaved as functional or pseudogenic, an earlier analysis of some 600 of the donors relied on high-throughput TCR beta sequencing. HLA typing included class I and class II loci at four-digit resolution. In addition to the first cohort of 666 subjects, a separate validation cohort of under 150 different subjects was used. The study was designed to test whether signatures of past pathogen exposure could be identified by cataloging public T cell receptors. Of the 350 to 450 genotyped donors, less than 85% were placed in the genetic ancestry cluster associated with self-reported Caucasian donors. Donor age, sex, ethnicity and CMV serostatus were collected together with the repertoire data. Among roughly 400 genotyped donors of the cohort, an average of 235,054 unique TCR beta nucleotide sequences were sequenced per donor, roughly 20% of them non-productive. Roughly five DR-DQ haplotypes were handled as single units for association and clustering, since linkage in the cohort was strong. A later genetic analysis took genome-wide SNP genotypes for about three fifths of the 666 donors and used that subset as a discovery cohort. The later analysis used no new phenotypic data to find candidate immune exposures, relying instead on TCR beta sequences and their occurrence across donors. Overall results and qualifications from the work: Compared with the roughly 700-donor mean, donors in an Asian-associated ancestry cluster had fewer N-insertions in productive TCRs, according to a later genetic analysis. The classifier was reported to diagnose cytomegalovirus status with high specificity and sensitivity in both the original cohort and the validation cohort. Because some donors lacked HLA typing at each locus, the association tests relied only on the typed subset. Over 15 rarely observed V segments, including chromosome 9 orphons, were excluded from the earlier analysis of approximately 500 of the donors because counts were too low. The presence/absence analyses assumed that sequencing depth was roughly uniform across donors, and that assumption may not be true. When HLA alleles, especially DR and DQ, strongly co-occurred, TCR associations were difficult to assign to individual alleles. Specific HLA alleles were associated with roughly 16,000 TCR beta sequences at a false discovery rate of 0.05 in a later analysis. A group of highly shared sequence variants was considered likely to be a technical artifact of the sequencing pipeline. In vitro tests confirmed that a few of the cytomegalovirus-associated TCR beta chains recognize cytomegalovirus antigens. Some IMGT-functional V segments, including TRBV6-2 and TRBV6-3, could not be distinguished by the 87-base-pair reads and were therefore excluded. A later analysis found that most CMV-associated TCR beta chains appeared HLA-restricted, with HLA associations seemingly driven largely by CMV exposure. An earlier analysis of 450 to 750 of the donors showed that most TCR beta V segments appeared in productive rearrangements either about 87% or about 30% of the time, which broadly matched IMGT annotations. It was suggested by the authors that the approach could potentially be generalized to other disease states and immunological phenotypes. In a later analysis, HLA-associated TCR beta chains showed more clonal expansion and lower generation probabilities than non-associated chains that were equally common. Immune exposure information for the cohort was limited to CMV serostatus. Across donors, most TCR sequences were observed very rarely, whereas some public TCRs were present in many individuals. In the study, around 160 TCR beta chains were listed as associated with cytomegalovirus. In this cohort, only TCR beta chains were sequenced, and detectable features were limited by the absence of alpha or paired-chain data. A further reported finding was that TCR beta sequences accurately predicted the HLA-A and HLA-B alleles for most subjects in the first cohort. A later genetic analysis associated a missense DCLRE1C variant with V-gene and J-gene trimming of TCR beta chains, and an independent cohort replicated the association. Linkage disequilibrium might explain the correlated functional status among segregating V segments, but an unknown experimental factor could not be ruled out. According to a later analysis, TCR association rates differed among HLA loci, with DRB1 alleles showing the most associated TCRs and HLA-C alleles showing the fewest. A later analysis reported that several top co-occurrence clusters appeared linked to parvovirus B19, influenza, CMV and Epstein-Barr virus.

The library was prepared using the immunoSEQ multiplex PCR assay. For the multiplex PCR, a mixture combining 60 forward primers for TCR Vbeta segments and 13 reverse primers for TCR Jbeta segments was used. The CDR3 region of rearranged TCR beta genes was amplified from genomic DNA by a multiplex PCR assay. The amplified TCR beta libraries were sequenced on the Illumina HiSeq System as 87-base-pair reads. As for the authors' bioinformatics: In a later analysis, roughly 80 million unique TCR beta chains were counted across the roughly 610 repertoires, and roughly 11 million of these chains were shared by at least two donors. A nearest-neighbor algorithm error-corrected the raw reads and collapsed the reads into unique sequences, merging closely related sequences to remove PCR and sequencing errors. Alignment of CDR3 sequences to IMGT reference sequences was used to assign V, D and J gene segments. Each retained sequence needed at least a six-nucleotide match to both a V gene segment and a J gene segment. Rearrangements were classified as productive when the CDR3 lacked stop codons and remained in frame with V and J, and all other rearrangements were classified as non-productive. CDR3 was defined by IMGT convention, running from the second conserved V-encoded cysteine to the conserved J-encoded phenylalanine. The earlier analysis of some 580 of the donors excluded any sequence lacking an unambiguous match to a single V gene segment. In an earlier analysis of almost 600 of the donors, a V segment was called functional when productive rearrangements were above 56.7%, and segregating when the standard deviation between donors exceeded 5%. A statistical classification framework was built to diagnose cytomegalovirus status from the catalog of TCR beta chain sequences. In a later analysis, TCR nucleotide sequences were compared against IMGT/GENE-DB human TR gene sequences so that V and J genes could be assigned. A later analysis assigned CDR3 sequences and most-parsimonious VDJ recombination scenarios with the TCRdist pipeline. A later analysis defined each TCR beta chain by its CDR3 amino acid sequence plus V-gene family, and excluded reads lacking a unique V-gene family. In a later analysis, 450 to 600 highly shared, low-generation-probability nucleotide sequences were removed to address suspected cross-contamination and a sequencing artifact. A later analysis calculated a clonal expansion index for each public chain from normalized within-repertoire ranks of inferred template counts. A later analysis computed generation probabilities with a VDJ recombination model fitted to out-of-frame rearrangements, and checked the results against IGoR. In a later analysis, TCR-TCR, TCR-HLA and TCR-CMV co-occurrence was scored with hypergeometric tests, and a repertoire-size bias correction was applied to TCR pairs. In a later analysis, false discovery rates were estimated by permuting HLA or CMV assignments 20 times. In a later analysis, co-occurring TCRs were grouped using DBSCAN, and TCRdist sequence similarity was added for clustering within HLA-allele-positive subsets. Co-occurrence clustering excluded repertoires with fewer than 30,000 or more than 120,000 public chains, plus five with anomalous nucleotide sharing. The table was pulled from immuneACCESS by TCRdb, which kept in-frame rearrangements only. Such tables lose some clones; where checked, under half of the loss comes from unresolved V genes, and the rest has no known cause. D and trimming were read from the DNA, whereas the V and J calls and clone size are those reported in that table. For this sample the table gives more than 60,000 clones, of which about 80% were detected only once. The ten largest account for roughly 4.7% of the sample.

About this clone: Its antigen is unknown. Base qualities are not recorded, but no much larger clone differs from it by a single base.

The cohort comprised hundreds of healthy bone marrow donors. All cohort members were sampled while nominally healthy, although unrecorded immune exposures were likely present. The donor tested CMV seronegative and was one of the 352 seronegative cohort members. A peripheral blood sample was provided by each donor, and peripheral blood mononuclear cells were used for TCR beta sequencing. The Qiagen DNeasy Blood Extraction Kit was used to extract genomic DNA from the blood cell samples. The germline V gene encodes CDR1 MGHDK and CDR2 SYGVNS. The junction shows trimming of 6 bases on V and 5 bases on J, plus 14 bases between the germline ends. The CDR3 contains 14 residues, cysteine and phenylalanine counted. Solely the CDR3 DNA is kept, with 42 bases framed from the first base.

The chain is made from TRBV25-1 and TRBJ1-5; the D gene is perhaps TRBD1, on 5 matching bases. Specimen: PBMCs. This TCR came from a woman in her 30s in good health and CMV-seronegative. The base sequence is TGTGCCAGCAGCGCGGACGGAGGGGATCAGCCCCAGCATTTT. This translates into CASSADGGDQPQHF.